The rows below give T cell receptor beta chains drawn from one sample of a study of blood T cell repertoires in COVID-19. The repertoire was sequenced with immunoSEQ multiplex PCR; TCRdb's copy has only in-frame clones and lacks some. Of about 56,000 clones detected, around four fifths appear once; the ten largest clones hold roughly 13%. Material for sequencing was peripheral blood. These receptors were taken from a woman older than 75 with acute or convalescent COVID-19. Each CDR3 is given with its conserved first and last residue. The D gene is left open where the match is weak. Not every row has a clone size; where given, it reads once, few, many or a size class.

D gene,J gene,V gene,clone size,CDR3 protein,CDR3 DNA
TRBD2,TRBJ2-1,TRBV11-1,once,CASKRGGSDEQFF,TGTGCCAGCAAACGGGGAGGGAGTGATGAGCAGTTCTTC
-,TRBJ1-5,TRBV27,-,CASRPGGGAQHF,TGTGCCAGCAGACCCGGCGGAGGGGCCCAGCATTTT
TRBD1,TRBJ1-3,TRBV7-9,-,CASAPTPQGILSGNTIYF,TGTGCCAGCGCTCCCACCCCACAGGGGATACTCTCTGGAAACACCATATATTTT
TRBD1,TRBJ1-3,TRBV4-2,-,CASSPRDRERNTIYF,TGTGCCAGCAGCCCAAGAGACAGGGAGCGAAACACCATATATTTT
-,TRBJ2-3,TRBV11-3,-,CASSLGDFSTDTQYF,TGTGCCAGCAGCTTGGGGGACTTTAGCACAGATACGCAGTATTTT
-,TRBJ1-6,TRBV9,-,CASSAYEGESSPLHF,TGTGCCAGCAGCGCCTACGAGGGAGAGAGTTCACCCCTCCACTTT
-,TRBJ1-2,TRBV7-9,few,CASAGEAGNYGYTF,TGTGCCAGCGCTGGGGAAGCGGGAAACTATGGCTACACCTTC
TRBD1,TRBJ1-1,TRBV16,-,CASSQQGANTEAFF,TGTGCCAGCAGCCAGCAGGGGGCGAACACTGAAGCTTTCTTT
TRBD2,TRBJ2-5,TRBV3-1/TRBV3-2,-,CASSQVAGGPRETQYF,TGTGCCAGCAGCCAAGTAGCGGGGGGGCCACGAGAGACCCAGTACTTC
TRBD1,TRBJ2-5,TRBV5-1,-,CASSPPRTGGWDQETQYF,TGCGCCAGCAGCCCACCCCGGACAGGGGGCTGGGATCAAGAGACCCAGTACTTC
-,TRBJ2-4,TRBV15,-,CATSPGGLGGSKNIQYF,TGTGCCACCAGCCCCGGCGGACTTGGGGGCTCCAAAAACATTCAGTACTTC
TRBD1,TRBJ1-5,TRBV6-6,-,CASSRTGGNQPQHF,TGTGCCAGCAGTCGGACAGGGGGCAATCAGCCCCAGCATTTT
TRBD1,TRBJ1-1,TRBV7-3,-,CASSSGTGSTEAFF,TGTGCCAGCAGCTCCGGGACAGGGTCCACTGAAGCTTTCTTT
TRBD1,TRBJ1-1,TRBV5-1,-,CASSSRTGNTEAFF,TGCGCCAGCAGCTCTAGGACAGGGAACACTGAAGCTTTCTTT
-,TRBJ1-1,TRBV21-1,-,CASSKSAAGDGSEAFF,TGTGCCAGCAGCAAAAGCGCGGCGGGGGATGGTAGTGAAGCTTTCTTT
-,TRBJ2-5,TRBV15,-,CATNLDRQETQYF,TGTGCCACCAACCTCGATAGACAAGAGACCCAGTACTTC
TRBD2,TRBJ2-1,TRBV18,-,CASSPGSGGPSYNEQFF,TGTGCCAGCTCACCTGGGAGCGGGGGACCCTCCTACAATGAGCAGTTCTTC
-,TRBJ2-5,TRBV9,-,CASSAQGTINRETQYF,TGTGCCAGCAGCGCTCAGGGTACGATTAACCGAGAGACCCAGTACTTC
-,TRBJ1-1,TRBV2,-,CASSELQGSAEAFF,TGTGCCAGCAGTGAGCTACAGGGTAGCGCTGAAGCTTTCTTT
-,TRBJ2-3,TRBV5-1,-,CASRSGGRAAADTQYF,TGCGCCAGCAGGTCCGGGGGGCGGGCGGCGGCAGATACGCAGTATTTT
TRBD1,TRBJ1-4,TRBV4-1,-,CASSQEASGGYNEKLFF,TGCGCCAGCAGCCAAGAAGCTTCAGGGGGCTATAATGAAAAACTGTTTTTT
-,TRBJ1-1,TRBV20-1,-,CSASKLQGNTEAFF,TGCAGTGCTAGTAAGCTTCAGGGGAACACTGAAGCTTTCTTT
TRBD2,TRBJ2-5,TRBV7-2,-,CASSFTSAETQYF,TGTGCCAGCAGCTTCACTAGCGCAGAGACCCAGTACTTC
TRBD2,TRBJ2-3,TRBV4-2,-,CASSLRLAGGTDTQYF,TGTGCCAGCAGCCTCAGGCTAGCGGGGGGCACAGATACGCAGTATTTT
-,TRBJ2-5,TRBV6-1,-,CASSEAGHQETQYF,TGTGCCAGCAGTGAAGCGGGCCACCAAGAGACCCAGTACTTC
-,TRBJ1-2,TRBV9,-,CASSVDAQVNYGYTF,TGTGCCAGCAGCGTAGACGCCCAGGTGAACTATGGCTACACCTTC
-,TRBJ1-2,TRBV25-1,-,CASANAGGYTF,TGTGCCAGCGCCAATGCGGGGGGCTACACCTTC
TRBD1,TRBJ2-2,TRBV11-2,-,CASSLADRGTGELFF,TGTGCCAGCAGCTTAGCGGACAGGGGGACCGGGGAGCTGTTTTTT
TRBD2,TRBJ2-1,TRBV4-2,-,CASSQDLAGLYNEQFF,TGTGCCAGCAGCCAAGATCTAGCGGGGTTATACAATGAGCAGTTCTTC
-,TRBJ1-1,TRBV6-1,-,CASSDSGTPNTEAFF,TGTGCCAGCAGTGATTCCGGGACACCTAACACTGAAGCTTTCTTT
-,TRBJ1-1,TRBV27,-,CASSLGRGNTEAFF,TGTGCCAGCAGTTTGGGCAGGGGTAACACTGAAGCTTTCTTT
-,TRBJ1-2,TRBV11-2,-,CASSLDRGEAGYTF,TGTGCCAGCAGCTTAGATCGAGGGGAGGCTGGCTACACCTTC
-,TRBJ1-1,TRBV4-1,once,CASSQEERTEAFF,TGCGCCAGCAGCCAAGAAGAGAGGACTGAAGCTTTCTTT
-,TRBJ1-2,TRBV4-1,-,CASSQEVSSLGYTF,TGCGCCAGCAGCCAAGAGGTATCCAGTCTCGGCTACACCTTC
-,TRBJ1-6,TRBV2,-,CASTTRVTDSPLHF,TGTGCCAGCACCACTAGGGTGACTGATTCACCCCTCCACTTT
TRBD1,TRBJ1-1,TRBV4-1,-,CASSQGVRGAGRNTEAFF,TGCGCCAGCAGCCAAGGGGTCAGGGGGGCAGGTAGGAACACTGAAGCTTTCTTT
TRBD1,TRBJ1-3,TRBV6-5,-,CASSSSDRVGNTIYF,TGTGCCAGCAGTTCCTCGGACAGGGTTGGAAACACCATATATTTT
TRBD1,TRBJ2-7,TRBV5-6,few,CASNTGGPSGYEQYF,TGTGCCAGCAACACAGGGGGCCCTTCGGGCTACGAGCAGTACTTC
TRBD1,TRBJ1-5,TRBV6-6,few,CASSYGAGGNQPQHF,TGTGCCAGCAGTTACGGGGCAGGGGGAAATCAGCCCCAGCATTTT
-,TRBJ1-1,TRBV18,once,CASSPQSLNTEAFF,TGTGCCAGCTCACCACAGAGCCTGAACACTGAAGCTTTCTTT
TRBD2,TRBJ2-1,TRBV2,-,CASSEGLPYNEQFF,TGTGCCAGCAGTGAGGGACTACCGTACAATGAGCAGTTCTTC
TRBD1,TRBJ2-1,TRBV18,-,CASSPRQGAKDEQFF,TGTGCCAGCTCACCACGGCAGGGGGCCAAGGATGAGCAGTTCTTC
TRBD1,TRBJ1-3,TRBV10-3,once,CATAGDSSGNTIYF,TGTGCCACCGCCGGGGACAGCTCTGGAAACACCATATATTTT
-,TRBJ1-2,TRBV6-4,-,CASREGPGGYTF,TGTGCCAGCAGGGAAGGCCCCGGGGGCTACACCTTC
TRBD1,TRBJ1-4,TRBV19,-,CASSPWTGDEKLFF,TGTGCCAGTAGTCCGTGGACAGGGGATGAAAAACTGTTTTTT
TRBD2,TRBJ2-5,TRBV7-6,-,CASSLDPLVAGVRETQYF,TGTGCCAGCAGCTTAGACCCTCTGGTAGCGGGGGTTAGAGAGACCCAGTACTTC
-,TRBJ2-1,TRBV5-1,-,CASSFLDNEQFF,TGCGCCAGCAGCTTTTTAGACAATGAGCAGTTCTTC
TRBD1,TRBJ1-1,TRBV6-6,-,CASSSWTGGTEAFF,TGTGCCAGCAGTTCTTGGACAGGGGGGACTGAAGCTTTCTTT
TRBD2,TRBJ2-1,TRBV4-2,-,CASSQVTSGGVYNEQFF,TGTGCCAGCAGCCAAGTGACTAGCGGGGGGGTATACAATGAGCAGTTCTTC
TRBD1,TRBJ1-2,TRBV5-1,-,CASSGGTGERIYGYTF,TGCGCCAGCAGCGGCGGGACAGGGGAGAGAATTTATGGCTACACCTTC
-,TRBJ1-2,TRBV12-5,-,CASGSWGPYGYTF,TGTGCTAGTGGTTCTTGGGGCCCCTATGGCTACACCTTC